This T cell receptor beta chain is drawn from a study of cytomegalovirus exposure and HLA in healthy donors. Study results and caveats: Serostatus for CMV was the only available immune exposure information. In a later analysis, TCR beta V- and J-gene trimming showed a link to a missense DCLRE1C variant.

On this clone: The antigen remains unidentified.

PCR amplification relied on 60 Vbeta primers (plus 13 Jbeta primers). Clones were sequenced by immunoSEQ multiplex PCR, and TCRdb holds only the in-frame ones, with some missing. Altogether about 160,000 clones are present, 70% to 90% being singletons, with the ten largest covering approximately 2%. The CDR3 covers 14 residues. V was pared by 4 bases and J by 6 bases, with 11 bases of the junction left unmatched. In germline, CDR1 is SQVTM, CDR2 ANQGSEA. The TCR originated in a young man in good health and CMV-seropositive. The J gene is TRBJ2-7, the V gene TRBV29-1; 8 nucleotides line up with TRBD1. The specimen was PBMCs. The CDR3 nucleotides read TGCAGCGTTGTCACCCGGGACAGGCCCTCCGAGCAGTACTTC. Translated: CSVVTRDRPSEQYF.